What follows is one T cell receptor (beta chain) and its context. What antigen it recognizes has not been identified. Base qualities were left out, and no much larger clone turns up one base away. The data originate from a study of blood T cell repertoires in COVID-19 (dated by TCRdb to 2018 to 2021). Some background on the complete study: Collaborator samples came from the United States, Italy and Spain and covered acute and convalescent phases of COVID-19. The material from the prospective study consisted of cDNA or gDNA derived from T cells, B-cell-depleted T cells, or PBMCs. Samples were obtained from the ongoing ImmuneRACE study (first 160 participants) and from roughly 1,300 subjects provided by 6 global collaborators. Nearly every sample came with metadata listing a de-identified subject ID, COVID-19 status, age in years and sex. The repertoires were released in a freely available public database intended as a resource for research on the immune response to SARS-CoV-2. Deeply sampled blood TCRbeta repertoires from subjects exposed to, actively infected with, or recovered from COVID-19 were included in the dataset. Where HLA class I and class II types were available, the types were taken from metadata supplied by the sample provider, not from assay-based typing.

One collaborating source in Seattle enrolled patients during active infection and followed them longitudinally through the course of disease. The collaborating institutions used their own protocols to collect whole blood in K2EDTA tubes. For TCRbeta analysis, collaborators shipped samples in one of three forms: frozen whole blood, isolated PBMCs, or DNA extracted from either of those sample types. What the research found in general, with its limitations: The amount of clinical and demographic metadata varied by source and participant and was provided uncurated.

The immunoSEQ Assay, a bias-controlled multiplex PCR, was used to amplify TCRbeta CDR3 regions from genomic DNA. On the study's bioinformatics: Nucleated cell counts per sample were estimated from amplification of reference gene primers within the assay. To quantify the absolute abundance of each unique TCRbeta CDR3 rearrangement, sequence reads were collapsed and filtered. For each sample, productive Simpson clonality was calculated as the square root of Simpson's diversity index over productive rearrangements. The table comes from immuneACCESS by way of TCRdb, which keeps in-frame sequences with V and J called. Part of the clones is missing from these tables; in studies checked, under half for an unresolved V gene and the rest for unknown reasons. V and J calls and clone size come straight from that table; D and trimming were deduced from the DNA. Recorded for this sample are under 550,000 clones; around nine tenths of them occurred a single time. The ten largest clones add up to 0.8% to 0.85% of the sample.

Measured from the cysteine to the phenylalanine, the CDR3 is 16 residues long. CDR3 DNA only is kept here, 48 bases in frame from base 1. As encoded in the germline V gene (reference sequence), CDR1 is SEHNR while CDR2 is FQNEAQ. At the junction V is shortened by 0 bases and J by 2 bases, with 13 bases in between. The chain links TRBV7-9 with TRBJ1-1; no D gene is confidently identified. The origin of this receptor is a man in his late teens or twenties with COVID-19, enrolled during active disease. Material: peripheral blood. The DNA reads TGTGCCAGCAGCTTAGCGGTTAAGGCGGGAAACACTGAAGCTTTCTTT. Translated, it gives CASSLAVKAGNTEAFF.